Listed below are T cell receptor beta chains from one sample, sequenced in a study of T cell changes during pregnancy in multiple sclerosis. Assay: immunoSEQ multiplex PCR; the TCRdb copy retains only in-frame clones and omits some. The sample holds roughly 51,000 clones, roughly 92% seen once. The specimen was CD8+ T cells from peripheral blood mononuclear cells, collected before pregnancy. The receptors stem from a female donor with multiple sclerosis, enrolled in a pregnancy study. Both conserved end residues are part of each CDR3. A D gene is named only where the DNA matches it firmly. The size of a clone is reported for some rows only, either as once, few or many, or as a class for expanded clones.

j_call,v_call,d_call,clone_size,cdr3_length,cdr3_nt,cdr3_aa
TRBJ2-1,TRBV7-9,NA,NA,15,TGTGCCAGCAATAGTCCCCATAGCTCCTACAATGAGCAGTTCTTC,CASNSPHSSYNEQFF
TRBJ1-1,TRBV19,NA,NA,13,TGTGCCAGTAGTATTGGGCAGAACACTGAAGCTTTCTTT,CASSIGQNTEAFF
TRBJ1-2,TRBV27,TRBD1,NA,16,TGTGCCAGCAGCCCCTCAGGGACAGGGTTTAACTATGGCTACACCTTC,CASSPSGTGFNYGYTF
TRBJ2-2,TRBV11-2,TRBD2,NA,15,TGTGCCAGCAGTCAAGGGACTAGCGGGGCCGGGGAGCTGTTTTTT,CASSQGTSGAGELFF
TRBJ2-5,TRBV9,TRBD1,NA,15,TGTGCCAGCAGCACGGGACAGGCTCCTATGGAGACCCAGTACTTC,CASSTGQAPMETQYF
TRBJ1-1,TRBV7-8,NA,NA,15,TGTGCCAGCAGCTTAGTATACAGGGAAGACACTGAAGCTTTCTTT,CASSLVYREDTEAFF
TRBJ1-1,TRBV10-3,TRBD1,NA,13,TGTGCCATCAGTTTTACAGGGGGCTTTGAAGCTTTCTTT,CAISFTGGFEAFF
TRBJ2-7,TRBV6-5,NA,NA,15,TGTGCCAGCAGTTACTACACCGGGGAAGGCTACGAGCAGTACTTC,CASSYYTGEGYEQYF
TRBJ2-7,TRBV9,TRBD2,NA,14,TGTGCCAGCAGCGTATCGGGAGGACCCTACGAGCAGTACTTC,CASSVSGGPYEQYF
TRBJ2-7,TRBV10-3,NA,NA,12,TGTGCCATCACTTCCGAAACGGGGGAGCAGTACTTC,CAITSETGEQYF
TRBJ1-2,TRBV29-1,NA,NA,12,TGCGGATCCGAGGGTGATAACTATGGCTACACCTTC,CGSEGDNYGYTF
TRBJ2-2,TRBV7-9,NA,NA,15,TGTGCCAGCAGTCCTGGGGGCCTTGGGGTCCGGGAGCTGTTTTTT,CASSPGGLGVRELFF
TRBJ2-6,TRBV5-1,NA,few,14,TGCGCCAGCATCCAAAATTCTGGGGCCAACGTCCTGACTTTC,CASIQNSGANVLTF
TRBJ2-3,TRBV27,TRBD2,NA,16,TGTGCCAGCAGTACCCCTAGCGGGGCTAGCACAGATACGCAGTATTTT,CASSTPSGASTDTQYF
TRBJ2-7,TRBV4-1,TRBD1,NA,14,TGCGCCAGCAGCCAAGGACAGGGGGCGGAAGAGCAGTACTTC,CASSQGQGAEEQYF
TRBJ1-2,TRBV29-1,NA,NA,11,TGCAGCGTTGATGGTGACACTGGCTACACCTTC,CSVDGDTGYTF
TRBJ2-7,TRBV27,NA,NA,14,TGTGCCAGCAGTTTAGCACAGATGTCCTACGAGCAGTACTTC,CASSLAQMSYEQYF
TRBJ1-2,TRBV19,TRBD1,once,13,TGTGCCAGTAGTATTGGGACAGGGGATGGCTACACCTTC,CASSIGTGDGYTF
TRBJ2-7,TRBV18,NA,NA,15,TGTGCCAGCTCACCTGACCTGGGTAGCCCGGCAGAGCAGTACTTC,CASSPDLGSPAEQYF
TRBJ2-1,TRBV11-1,NA,NA,15,TGTGCCAGCAGCTTAAGCAGCGGACTATACAATGAGCAGTTCTTC,CASSLSSGLYNEQFF
TRBJ2-3,TRBV4-3,NA,NA,17,TGCGCCAGCAGCCACGTAACTGGCGGGACCAGCACAGATACGCAGTATTTT,CASSHVTGGTSTDTQYF
TRBJ1-5,TRBV4-2,NA,few,13,TGTGCCAGCAGCCACTACTCAGGGCAGCCCCAGCATTTT,CASSHYSGQPQHF
TRBJ1-1,TRBV10-2,NA,once,14,TGCGCCAGCAGTGATGAGGGTAATAGGGCTGAAGCTTTCTTT,CASSDEGNRAEAFF
TRBJ2-5,TRBV4-1,NA,NA,15,TGCGCCAGCAGCCTAACAACTAGCAGCCAAGAGACCCAGTACTTC,CASSLTTSSQETQYF
TRBJ2-7,TRBV13,TRBD2,NA,16,TGTGCCAGCAGCTTAGGCCTAGCGGGAGGGTCGGGCGAGCAGTACTTC,CASSLGLAGGSGEQYF
TRBJ1-3,TRBV28,NA,NA,14,TGTGCCAGCACCAATGTCCGAGGGGGGGACACCATATATTTT,CASTNVRGGDTIYF
TRBJ2-7,TRBV9,TRBD1,NA,13,TGTGCCAGCAGCGTAGATCGACAGGGTGAGCAGTACTTC,CASSVDRQGEQYF
TRBJ2-7,TRBV27,NA,NA,15,TGTGCCAGCAGTCCACAGGGTATCCTTAGCGACGAGCAGTACTTC,CASSPQGILSDEQYF
TRBJ1-2,TRBV27,TRBD1,once,13,TGTGCCAGCAGTTTAAACAGGGGGAATGGCTACACCTTC,CASSLNRGNGYTF
TRBJ2-7,TRBV7-9,TRBD2,once,15,TGTGCCAGCAGCTCCACACTAGCGATCGGCGACGAGCAGTACTTC,CASSSTLAIGDEQYF
TRBJ2-3,TRBV7-9,TRBD2,NA,16,TGTGCCAGCAGCTTGGGGACTAGCGGGAGTGGAGATACGCAGTATTTT,CASSLGTSGSGDTQYF
TRBJ2-1,TRBV11-2,NA,NA,13,TGTGCCAGCAGCTTATGGTCACTCAATGAGCAGTTCTTC,CASSLWSLNEQFF
TRBJ2-7,TRBV2,NA,NA,12,TGTGCCAGCAGTGGTCCCACCTACGAGCAGTACTTC,CASSGPTYEQYF
TRBJ2-7,TRBV30,NA,NA,13,TGTGCCTGGAGTGAAACTAGCCCAAGCGAGCAGTACTTC,CAWSETSPSEQYF
TRBJ2-1,TRBV14,TRBD1,NA,15,TGTGCCAGCAGCCAAGACGTCGCAGGGGGCGTTGAGCAGTTCTTC,CASSQDVAGGVEQFF
TRBJ2-1,TRBV27,TRBD2,NA,16,TGTGCCAGCAGTTTAGCCGGGACTAGCGGGAGAAATGAGCAGTTCTTC,CASSLAGTSGRNEQFF
TRBJ2-1,TRBV2,TRBD2,NA,15,TGTGCCAGCAGGGCTTTCCGGGACTATCCCAATGAGCAGTTCTTC,CASRAFRDYPNEQFF
TRBJ2-2,TRBV4-2,TRBD2,NA,16,TGTGCCAGCAGCCAAGACCTAGCGGGAGAAAGCGGGGAGCTGTTTTTT,CASSQDLAGESGELFF
TRBJ2-7,TRBV9,TRBD1,NA,14,TGTGCCAGCAGCACCGGACAGGGTGCCTACGAGCAGTACTTC,CASSTGQGAYEQYF
TRBJ2-5,TRBV5-6,NA,NA,19,TGTGCCAGCAGCTCTATAACGTTAACAGGGAGGGCAACGAAGGAGACCCAGTACTTC,CASSSITLTGRATKETQYF
TRBJ2-1,TRBV4-1,NA,NA,16,TGCGCCAGCAGCCAAGATTCGACAGGCCCATACAATGAGCAGTTCTTC,CASSQDSTGPYNEQFF
TRBJ2-7,TRBV19,TRBD2,once,15,TGTGCCAGTAGTACCGTACTAGCGCCGACCTACGAGCAGTACTTC,CASSTVLAPTYEQYF
TRBJ2-7,TRBV21-1,NA,NA,12,TGTGCCAACAGGATAGCGCTCTACGAGCAGTACTTC,CANRIALYEQYF
TRBJ2-7,TRBV6-4,TRBD2,once,15,TGTGCCAGCAGTGTGGCGGGAGCGGGGGCCTACGAGCAGTACTTC,CASSVAGAGAYEQYF
TRBJ1-5,TRBV27,NA,NA,15,TGTGCCAGCAGGTCGAGGGGGGGAGGCAATCAGCCCCAGCATTTT,CASRSRGGGNQPQHF
TRBJ2-1,TRBV27,NA,NA,12,TGTGCCAGCAGTTCGACACCAAACGCGAGGTTCTTC,CASSSTPNARFF
TRBJ1-5,TRBV27,NA,NA,13,TGTGCCAGCAGTTCCTCAGGGTTTCAGCCCCAGCATTTT,CASSSSGFQPQHF